This TCR beta chain is drawn from a study of T-cell memory formation after mild COVID-19 (dated by TCRdb to the early 2020s). For the wider study: TCR sequence clusters from the two donors were found to be largely donor specific. The cohort was made up of two young adult volunteers, one female and one male, who were previously healthy. T-cell clones expanding and contracting after mild COVID-19 in a couple of donors were tracked by longitudinal TCRalpha and TCRbeta repertoire sequencing. Points the paper makes about the study in general: Only a couple of mild cases were covered by the study, and larger cohorts that include severe cases with pre-infection samples were considered necessary. From day 15 to 85, contracting clones showed balanced CD4/CD8 phenotypes, whereas a second wave of clones that expanded from day 15 to 37 leaned towards CD4+. SARS-CoV-2 specificity was not confirmed for the second-wave clones peaking on day 37. The detection of some responding clones in pre-infection memory suggests that pre-existing cross-reactive memory T cells joined the SARS-CoV-2 response. Contracting CD4+ clones appeared mostly in the CM and EM memory subsets, whereas CD8+ clones were enriched in EMRA.

The sequencer was an Illumina NovaSeq 6000. TCRalpha and TCRbeta cDNA libraries were built by 5'RACE with constant-segment primers, adding sample barcodes and unique molecular identifiers. RNA was extracted from every sample with Trizol reagent. Amplification of the libraries took two PCR steps, and the second step added a second sample barcode plus Illumina TruSeq adapters. Libraries were sequenced on an Illumina NovaSeq with 2 x 150 bp paired-end reads. Per the source publication's procedure: Demultiplexing of reads and collapsing into UMI-guided consensus sequences were performed with migec v1.2.7. Using mixcr v2.1.11, the UMI consensuses were aligned to TRA and TRB V and J templates and assembled into clonotypes. Expanded or contracted clonotypes were those called significant by both edgeR and NoisET, with noise models trained on biological replicates. For edgeR calls, a false discovery rate-adjusted p below 0.01 and a log2 fold-change threshold of 1 were applied. As an exploratory analysis of dynamics, max-normalized trajectories of the 1000 most abundant clonotypes were examined with PCA combined with hierarchical clustering. Each responding clone was given a CD4 or CD8 phenotype based on the CD4+ and CD8+ repertoires, which had been sequenced separately. The public reads were reanalyzed by TCRdb: fastp trimming at Q25, MiXCR alignment, in-frame beta chains only. Entries are consolidated by CDR3 protein sequence, retaining the most common genes and DNA. The V and J calls reflect TCRdb's pipeline rather than the authors' work. This sample is represented by some 43,000 distinct CDR3 sequences; around 6.1% of them were singletons. Roughly 0.8% of the sample is held by the ten biggest clonotypes.

This clonotype was detected only a few times. The specificity of this receptor is unknown. No base quality values were provided; no much bigger clone lies one nucleotide off. PBMCs were isolated by Ficoll-Paque density gradient centrifugation. Measured from the cysteine to the phenylalanine, the CDR3 is 15 residues long. The only DNA kept is the CDR3, 45 bases in frame from the first base. Trimming takes 0 bases from V and 0 bases from J, and the germline ends sit 7 bases apart. The germline V gene provides CDR1 SGDLS and CDR2 YYNGEE. Here the chain combines TRBV9 and TRBJ1-5, and the D gene may be TRBD1, 5 bases matching. Sequenced material: PBMCs or a T cell subset sorted from them (not recorded which). The TCR was taken from an adult who had mild COVID-19 (a few samples of this study predate the infection). The sample titles of this study are shuffled in the database, so cell type and time point are left out. For the CDR3, the sequence is CASSVGQNSNQPQHF. The nucleotide sequence is given as TGTGCCAGCAGCGTAGGACAGAATAGCAATCAGCCCCAGCATTTT.